Listed here are 32 T cell receptor beta chains from one sample, sequenced in a study of T cells in localized non-small cell lung cancer. The protocol was immunoSEQ multiplex PCR, while the TCRdb copy is restricted to in-frame clones and leaves out a portion. The sample records about 2,200 clones, about 18% being singletons. The source was normal lung tissue next to the tumor, collected before any cancer treatment. These receptors were obtained from a man between 40 and 69 years old with stage I squamous cell lung carcinoma.

The rearrangement uses TRBV11-3 and TRBJ2-5, with D tentatively TRBD2 (6 bases). The CDR3 is 17 amino acids. Germline V lookup: CDR1 SGHNT, CDR2 YENEEA. The ends were cut back, 3 bases at V and 1 base at J, with 18 bases in the middle. CDR3 loop: CASSLDSSGRFQETQYF. CDR3 nucleotide sequence: TGTGCCAGCAGCTTGGATTCGAGCGGGCGATTCCAAGAGACCCAGTACTTC.

This sequence joins TRBV11-3 and TRBJ1-1, with D possibly TRBD1 on 6 matching bases. V dropped 3 bases and J dropped 3 bases, with 14 bases sitting between them. In germline, CDR1 is SGHNT, CDR2 YENEEA. The CDR3 is 15 residues long. In DNA form, the CDR3 reads TGTGCCAGCAGCTTGAACAGGGCCTTGGACACTGAAGCTTTCTTT. It yields the protein CASSLNRALDTEAFF. Based on the CDR3 plus reference TRBV11-3 and TRBJ1-1, the full variable domain is EAGVVQSPRYKIIEKKQPVAFWCNPISGHNTLYWYLQNLGQGPELLIRYENEEAVDDSQLPKDRFSAERLKGVDSTLKIQPAELGDSAVYLCASSLNRALDTEAFFGQGTRLTVV.

The rearrangement uses TRBV29-1 and TRBJ2-5; the D gene is possibly TRBD2 (6 bases). V lost 3 bases to trimming and J lost 5 bases, with 10 bases between them. The CDR3 sequence is 12 residues long. Per the germline V gene, CDR1 is SQVTM and CDR2 is ANQGSEA. The CDR3 bases are TGCAGCGTTGACCAAGGGAGGGAGACCCAGTACTTC. This translates into CSVDQGRETQYF.

This clone has more than one count but fewer than ten. The V call is TRBV14, the J call TRBJ1-2, with D maybe TRBD1 (6 bases). In germline, CDR1 is SGHDN, CDR2 FVKESK. The V and J ends lost 0 bases and 4 bases respectively, with 9 bases between them. This CDR3 region has 14 residues. The CDR3 sequence is CASSQDRTVYGYTF. The DNA for the CDR3 is TGTGCCAGCAGCCAAGATCGGACAGTCTATGGCTACACCTTC.

The J gene is TRBJ2-4, the V gene TRBV28; D is undetermined. Trimming removed 7 bases at V and 0 bases at J, with 16 bases between. Germline-derived CDR1 and CDR2 are MDHEN and SYDVKM. This CDR3 is 16 amino acids long. This chain's CDR3 is CASNSLRAVAKNIQYF. In nucleotides, the CDR3 is TGTGCCAGCAATTCATTACGGGCAGTAGCCAAAAACATTCAGTACTTC.

This clone appeared a few times. The rearrangement links TRBV11-3 to TRBJ2-5; D might be TRBD2 (5 bases). The CDR3 sequence is 14 residues long. V shed 1 base and J shed 4 bases, with 10 bases lying between them. CDR1 and CDR2 from the germline V gene are SGHNT and YENEEA. CDR3 sequence (DNA): TGTGCCAGCAGCTTAGGAGTCGGAGGAGAGACCCAGTACTTC. It yields the protein CASSLGVGGETQYF.

CDR3 DNA sequence: TGTGCCATCTCACCGGGACTAGTCCCCTACGAGCAGTACTTC. Translated: CAISPGLVPYEQYF. This chain connects TRBV12-2 to TRBJ2-7; the D call in the table, TRBD2, was not verified against the DNA. TRBV12-2 is described as a pseudogene. The length of the CDR3 is 14 residues.

By share, this clone counts as medium-sized. This rearrangement joins TRBV11-3 to TRBJ2-5, with TRBD2 matching 9 bases. Germline values: CDR1 SGHNT, CDR2 YENEEA. This CDR3 comprises 15 residues. V lost 1 base, J lost 1 base, and 1 base stayed unmatched. DNA of the CDR3: TGTGCCAGCAGCTTAGTACTAGCGGGCCAAGAGACCCAGTACTTC. Translated: CASSLVLAGQETQYF. The complete variable domain, with remaining parts taken from reference TRBV11-3 and TRBJ2-5, reads EAGVVQSPRYKIIEKKQPVAFWCNPISGHNTLYWYLQNLGQGPELLIRYENEEAVDDSQLPKDRFSAERLKGVDSTLKIQPAELGDSAVYLCASSLVLAGQETQYFGPGTRLLVL.

The chain recombines TRBV4-1 with TRBJ1-5; TRBD1 agrees at 10 bases. The V gene's germline CDR1 is MGHRA and CDR2 YSYEKL. With 2 bases clipped from V and 0 bases from J, the junction kept 10 bases outside the gene matches. This CDR3 is 19 amino acids long. The CDR3 DNA reads TGCGCCAGCAGCCAACCGGGAGACAGGGGGCGGGATAGCAATCAGCCCCAGCATTTT. This sequence encodes CASSQPGDRGRDSNQPQHF.

The table lists this clone with a few counts. The gene calls are TRBV30 and TRBJ1-1; tentatively, D is TRBD1 (6 bases). Germline assignment: CDR1 GTSNPN and CDR2 SVGIG (reference sequence). V lost 6 bases and J 4 bases, leaving 18 bases between the germline ends. This CDR3 is built from 14 residues. CDR3 sequence reads: CACRRLQGVTEAFF. The CDR3 DNA reads as TGTGCCTGTCGCCGATTACAGGGTGTCACTGAAGCTTTCTTT. Looking up the rest from reference TRBV30 and TRBJ1-1 gives the full variable domain: SQTIHQWPATLVQPVGSPLSLECTVEGTSNPNLYWYRQAAGRGLQLLFYSVGIGQISSEVPQNLSASRPQDRQFILSSKKLLLSDSGFYLCACRRLQGVTEAFFGQGTRLTVV.

The V call is TRBV11-3, the J call TRBJ1-4; D ambiguous. V shed 5 bases and J shed 3 bases, with 16 bases lying between them. CDR3 length equals 16 residues. Germline CDR1 is SGHNT and CDR2 is YENEEA. This CDR3 is CASSLGRGFSNEKLFF. In nucleotides, the CDR3 is TGTGCCAGCAGCCTGGGTAGAGGGTTTTCTAATGAAAAACTGTTTTTT.

This clone qualifies as medium-sized. V gene TRBV11-3 combines with J gene TRBJ2-7; D unresolved. Deletions cut 5 bases from V and 2 bases from J, with 19 bases between. The CDR3 consists of 16 residues. The germline V gene encodes CDR1 SGHNT and CDR2 YENEEA. CDR3 coding DNA: TGTGCCAGCAGCCCGGGCCCTAGAAATGCGGCCTACGAGCAGTACTTC. It translates to CASSPGPRNAAYEQYF.

This clone counts as medium-sized. The rearrangement uses TRBV23-1 and TRBJ1-1; D is uncertain. TRBV23-1 is noted as an ORF with a role that remains uncertain. The length of the CDR3 is 13 residues. Trimming took 9 bases from V and 3 from J, leaving 14 bases between them. The CDR3 loop reads CARSFIGDTEAFF. CDR3 in DNA: TGCGCCAGAAGCTTTATCGGCGACACTGAAGCTTTCTTT.

The genes are TRBV11-3 and TRBJ2-5; 12 bases fit TRBD2. The CDR3 spans 15 residues. Germline V lookup: CDR1 SGHNT, CDR2 YENEEA. Germline trimming cut 5 bases from V and 3 bases from J; bases unmatched to any gene: 4. CDR3 residues: CASSQRLAGEETQYF. CDR3 DNA sequence: TGTGCCAGCAGCCAACGACTAGCGGGAGAAGAGACCCAGTACTTC. The full variable domain, completed using reference TRBV11-3 and TRBJ2-5, is EAGVVQSPRYKIIEKKQPVAFWCNPISGHNTLYWYLQNLGQGPELLIRYENEEAVDDSQLPKDRFSAERLKGVDSTLKIQPAELGDSAVYLCASSQRLAGEETQYFGPGTRLLVL.

This chain uses TRBV28 with TRBJ1-5, with 7 bases matching TRBD1. Germline-derived CDR1 and CDR2 are MDHEN and SYDVKM. Losses at the gene ends were 3 bases for V and 0 bases for J; bases not matched to a gene: 8. The CDR3 has 17 residues. The CDR3 sequence: CASSLSTGTASNQPQHF. The CDR3 DNA reads as TGTGCCAGCAGTTTGAGTACTGGGACAGCTAGCAATCAGCCCCAGCATTTT.

By share, this clone ranks as large (0.1 to 1%). The rearrangement joins TRBV6-8 to TRBJ1-2, with TRBD1 matching over 7 bases. The V gene's germline CDR1 is MNHGY and CDR2 SAAAGT. V was clipped by 6 bases and J by 5 bases; unmatched bases: 6. The CDR3 is 13 residues long. In nucleotides, the CDR3 is TGTGCCAGCAGAGCACAGGGGTGGTATGGCTACACCTTC. Amino acid sequence: CASRAQGWYGYTF.

This clone is deemed medium-sized. This chain links TRBV11-3 with TRBJ1-2; 9 nucleotides align to TRBD1. V gave up 5 bases and J gave up 3 bases; unmatched junction bases: 4. This CDR3 spans 14 amino acids. The germline V gene has CDR1 SGHNT and CDR2 YENEEA. In nucleotides, the CDR3 is TGTGCCAGCAGCGTAGGGACAGGGTACTATGGCTACACCTTC. Translating it yields CASSVGTGYYGYTF.

The chain links TRBV19 to TRBJ1-1; 8 bases are shared with TRBD1. J was trimmed by 5 bases and V by 9 bases; bases with no gene match: 14. Germline CDR1 is LNHDA and CDR2 is SQIVND (reference sequence). The length of the CDR3 is 15 residues. For the CDR3, the DNA is TGTGCCAGCACCATGTTAGGACAGGGAGGGACTGAAGCTTTCTTT. Translation gives CASTMLGQGGTEAFF.

This clone was detected a few times. V gene TRBV6-8 combines with J gene TRBJ2-1, with 13 bases aligning to TRBD2. The CDR3 length is 15 residues. CDR1 and CDR2 from the germline V gene are MNHGY and SAAAGT. The trim removed 6 bases at V and 6 bases at J, leaving 5 bases unmatched. CDR3 amino acids: CASSQTSGRPNEQFF. In DNA form, the CDR3 reads TGTGCCAGCAGCCAGACTAGCGGGAGGCCCAATGAGCAGTTCTTC.

In this sample, this clone turned up a few times. The rearrangement uses TRBV11-3 and TRBJ1-1; D is ambiguous. The CDR3 is 15 residues long. V was shortened by 0 bases and J by 1 base, with 9 bases between the two germline ends. Germline assignment: CDR1 SGHNT and CDR2 YENEEA. CDR3: CASSLEGLWNTEAFF. The CDR3 DNA is TGTGCCAGCAGCTTAGAAGGTTTGTGGAACACTGAAGCTTTCTTT.

This clone was seen more than once but under ten times. V usage is TRBV11-3 and J usage is TRBJ2-5; 14 nucleotides match TRBD2. Per germline, CDR1 SGHNT and CDR2 YENEEA. The CDR3 totals 16 residues. Trimming cost V 8 bases and J 5 bases; bases outside gene matches: 10. The CDR3 spells CASGRLAGGPTETQYF. CDR3 nucleotide sequence: TGTGCCAGCGGCAGACTAGCGGGAGGGCCGACGGAGACCCAGTACTTC.

The chain is built from TRBV30 and TRBJ1-2; D is ambiguous. This CDR3 contains 13 residues. From germline, CDR1 is GTSNPN and CDR2 SVGIG (reference sequence). Trimming removed 0 bases at V and 1 base at J, with 6 bases between. CDR3 coding DNA: TGTGCCTGGAGTGTACCTCTTAACTATGGCTACACCTTC. Translation: CAWSVPLNYGYTF.

A word on this clone: The junction differs from germline at one of its ends, possibly a read error. The J gene is TRBJ2-7, the V gene TRBV6-8; D is ambiguous. CDR3 length: 13 amino acids. The germline gives CDR1 MNHGY, CDR2 SAAAGT. DNA for the CDR3: TGTGCCAGCAGTTACTCCAGCCCCCCGGCGGTGGTATTC. Translation gives CASSYSSPPAVVF.

The chain couples TRBV6-8 to TRBJ2-7, with 7 nucleotides matching TRBD1. The CDR3 totals 12 residues. Germline trimming cut 5 bases from V and 10 bases from J; bases unmatched to any gene: 8. In germline, CDR1 is MNHGY, CDR2 SAAAGT. The CDR3 sequence is CASSPGRGCQYF. CDR3 DNA sequence: TGTGCCAGCAGTCCGGGCAGGGGGTGCCAGTACTTC.

The chain links TRBV6-8 to TRBJ1-2; perhaps TRBD1 as D (5 bases). This CDR3 has 13 amino acids. Germline V gene sequence: CDR1 MNHGY, CDR2 SAAAGT. The V and J ends lost 7 bases and 4 bases respectively, with 13 bases between them. Here the CDR3 DNA reads TGTGCCAGCACCCCGACAGCTTCCTATGGCTACACCTTC. Amino acids: CASTPTASYGYTF.

In DNA, the CDR3 is TGCGCCAGCAGCCCCCGCCCCGTCCAACCCGGGGAGCTGTTTTTT. Translation gives CASSPRPVQPGELFF. The chain has TRBV5-1 and TRBJ2-2; D gene uncertain. Germline V lookup: CDR1 SGHRS, CDR2 YFSETQ. Trimming stripped 4 bases from V and 6 bases from J, with 16 bases between. The CDR3 consists of 15 residues. The variable domain in full, with the rest retrieved from reference TRBV5-1 and TRBJ2-2, is KAGVTQTPRYLIKTRGQQVTLSCSPISGHRSVSWYQQTPGQGLQFLFEYFSETQRNKGNFPGRFSGRQFSNSRSEMNVSTLELGDSALYLCASSPRPVQPGELFFGEGSRLTVL.

This clone occurred a few times. The CDR3 region is CASSLGKANTEAFF. The CDR3 bases are TGTGCCAGCAGCTTGGGGAAAGCGAACACTGAAGCTTTCTTT. This chain connects TRBV11-3 to TRBJ1-1, with D hard to call. The germline V gene has CDR1 SGHNT and CDR2 YENEEA. This CDR3 is built from 14 residues. Trimming cost V 3 bases and J 1 base, with 9 bases left between them.

The J gene is TRBJ2-1, the V gene TRBV19; no clear D. The CDR3 contains 16 residues. The V gene's germline CDR1 is LNHDA and CDR2 SQIVND (reference sequence). The V end was cut by 2 bases, the J end by 0 bases, with 11 bases between. The CDR3 nucleotides are TGTGCCAGTAGTATAAGTAGCCTCGACTCCTACAATGAGCAGTTCTTC. As protein: CASSISSLDSYNEQFF. The whole variable domain, remainder taken from reference TRBV19 and TRBJ2-1, is DGGITQSPKYLFRKEGQNVTLSCEQNLNHDAMYWYRQDPGQGLRLIYYSQIVNDFQKGDIAEGYSVSREKKESFPLTVTSAQKNPTAFYLCASSISSLDSYNEQFFGPGTRLTVL.

V and J are TRBV30 and TRBJ2-5, with D perhaps assigned TRBD1 or TRBD2 (6 bases each). V was trimmed by 8 bases and J by 5 bases, leaving 21 bases between them. CDR1 is GTSNPN, CDR2 SVGIG, per germline (reference sequence). The CDR3 is 14 residues long. The CDR3 region is CAGGGQGEEETQYF. CDR3 DNA sequence: TGTGCCGGTGGGGGCCAAGGGGAGGAGGAGACCCAGTACTTC.

The DNA of the CDR3 is TGTGCCAGCACCGGGACAGGCCCTAGCGGCGAGCAGTACTTC. This sequence encodes CASTGTGPSGEQYF. The chain joins TRBV6-8 to TRBJ2-7; TRBD1 is a possible D gene (8 bases). CDR1 MNHGY and CDR2 SAAAGT come from the germline V gene. V lost 7 bases and J 6 bases, leaving 19 bases between the germline ends. This CDR3 has 14 amino acids.

The chain uses TRBV18 and TRBJ1-1; no reliable D call. With 2 bases removed from V and 5 bases from J, the gap between germline ends came to 15 bases. Germline lookup yields CDR1 KGHSH and CDR2 LQKENI. This CDR3 spans 15 amino acids. CDR3 in amino acids: CASSPTQMGSTEAFF. DNA of the CDR3: TGTGCCAGCTCACCAACTCAAATGGGGTCGACTGAAGCTTTCTTT.

This clone is categorized as medium-sized. CDR3 amino acids: CASSRGILQETQYF. The CDR3 DNA follows: TGTGCCAGCAGTCGCGGGATACTCCAAGAGACCCAGTACTTC. The chain recombines TRBV28 with TRBJ2-5; possible D gene TRBD2, 6 bases. V lost 5 bases and J lost 1, with 11 bases in between. The CDR3 consists of 14 residues. From germline, CDR1 is MDHEN and CDR2 SYDVKM.